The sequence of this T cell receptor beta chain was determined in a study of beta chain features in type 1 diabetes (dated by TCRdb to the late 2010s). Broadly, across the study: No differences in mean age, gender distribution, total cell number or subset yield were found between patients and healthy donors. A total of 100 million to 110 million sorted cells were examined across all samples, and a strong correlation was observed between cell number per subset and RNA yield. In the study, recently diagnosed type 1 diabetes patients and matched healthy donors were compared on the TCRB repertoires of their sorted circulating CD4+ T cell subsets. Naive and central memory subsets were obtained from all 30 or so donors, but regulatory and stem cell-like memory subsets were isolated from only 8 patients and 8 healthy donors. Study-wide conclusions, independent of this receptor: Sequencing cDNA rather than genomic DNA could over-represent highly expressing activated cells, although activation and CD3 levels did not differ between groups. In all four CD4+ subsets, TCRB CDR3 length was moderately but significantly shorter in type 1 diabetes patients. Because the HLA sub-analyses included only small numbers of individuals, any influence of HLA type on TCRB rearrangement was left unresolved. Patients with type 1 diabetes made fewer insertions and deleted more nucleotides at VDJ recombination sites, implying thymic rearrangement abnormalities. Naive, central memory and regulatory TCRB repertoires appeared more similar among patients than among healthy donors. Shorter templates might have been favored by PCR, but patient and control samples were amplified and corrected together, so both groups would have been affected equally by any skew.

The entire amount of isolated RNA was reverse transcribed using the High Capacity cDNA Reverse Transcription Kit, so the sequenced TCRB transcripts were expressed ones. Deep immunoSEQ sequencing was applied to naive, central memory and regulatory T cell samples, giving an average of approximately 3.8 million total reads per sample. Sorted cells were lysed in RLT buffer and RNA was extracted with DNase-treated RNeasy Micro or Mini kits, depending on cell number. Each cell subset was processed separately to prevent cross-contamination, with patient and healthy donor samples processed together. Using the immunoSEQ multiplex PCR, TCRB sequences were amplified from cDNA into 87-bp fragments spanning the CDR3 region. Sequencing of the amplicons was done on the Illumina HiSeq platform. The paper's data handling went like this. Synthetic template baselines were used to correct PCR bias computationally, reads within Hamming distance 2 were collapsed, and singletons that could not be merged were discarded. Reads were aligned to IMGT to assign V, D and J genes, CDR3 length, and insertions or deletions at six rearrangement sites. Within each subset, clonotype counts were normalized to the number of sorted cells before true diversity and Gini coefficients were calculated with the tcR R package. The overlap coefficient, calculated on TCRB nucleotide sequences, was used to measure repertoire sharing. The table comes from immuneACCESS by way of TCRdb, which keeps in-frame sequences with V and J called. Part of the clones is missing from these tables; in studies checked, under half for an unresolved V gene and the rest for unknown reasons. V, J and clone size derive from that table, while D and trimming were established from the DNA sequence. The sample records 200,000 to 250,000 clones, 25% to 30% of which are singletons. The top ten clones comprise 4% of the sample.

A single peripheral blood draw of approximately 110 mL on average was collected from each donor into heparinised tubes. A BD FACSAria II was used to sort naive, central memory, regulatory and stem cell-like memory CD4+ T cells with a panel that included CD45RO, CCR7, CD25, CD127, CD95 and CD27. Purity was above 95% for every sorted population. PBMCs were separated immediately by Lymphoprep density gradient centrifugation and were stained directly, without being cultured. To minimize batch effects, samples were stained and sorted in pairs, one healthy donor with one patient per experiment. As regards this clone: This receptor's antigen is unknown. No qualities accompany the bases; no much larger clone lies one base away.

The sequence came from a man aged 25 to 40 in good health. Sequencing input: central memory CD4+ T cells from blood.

Read as DNA, the sequence is TGTGCCAGCAGCTTGGCCACTAGCAGCAATGAGCAGTTCTTC. Protein translation: CASSLATSSNEQFF. The rearranged chain carries TRBV5-4 and TRBJ2-1; the D gene is perhaps TRBD2, from 6 matching bases. V was cut back by 0 bases and J by 6 bases, leaving a gap of 10 bases between them. Sequences SGHNT (CDR1) and YYREEE (CDR2) are obtained from the germline V gene (reference sequence). Inclusive of the bounding cysteine and phenylalanine, the CDR3 is 14 residues long. This entry keeps only the CDR3 DNA: 42 bases, framed from base 1.